This TCR beta chain was observed in a study of blood T cell repertoires in COVID-19. Libraries were prepared by immunoSEQ multiplex PCR; TCRdb keeps only in-frame clonotypes and omits some of them. There are about 180,000 clones in the sample; 80% to 90% occur only once, and 9% to 10% lies in the top ten. This CDR3 is 17 amino acids long. The V and J ends lost 0 bases and 3 bases respectively, with 15 bases between them. Germline CDR1 is LGHDT and CDR2 is YNNKEL (reference sequence). This receptor was obtained from a woman aged 18-29 years who had recovered from COVID-19. The sequenced sample consisted of PBMCs or T cells enriched from blood (not recorded which). The chain combines TRBV3-1 (or the pseudogene TRBV3-2) with TRBJ2-1; D might be TRBD2 (7 bases). The CDR3 nucleotides read TGTGCCAGCAGCCAAGAACCTCCGGGGGGCTTCTACAATGAGCAGTTCTTC. Translation: CASSQEPPGGFYNEQFF.